The 30 T cell receptor beta chains below come from one sample, sequenced in a study of T-cell reconstitution after alpha-beta-depleted transplantation in children. A TCRbeta library incorporating unique molecular identifiers was prepared. A single record per CDR3 protein comes from TCRdb applying MiXCR to the PCR reads. In the table there are some 840,000 distinct CDR3 sequences, approximately 15% of which are singletons. This specimen consisted of PBMCs, mostly from graft donor cells, obtained 360 days after TCRalphabeta/CD19-depleted stem cell transplant. The receptors come from a male patient between 5 and 17 years old who had a stem cell transplant for acute lymphoblastic leukemia, so the T cells may come from the graft donor.

A word on this clonotype: The junction departs from germline at one end; a sequencing error may be responsible. CDR3 loop: CASHSSGRNAGELFF. The CDR3 bases are TGTGCCAGTCATTCTAGCGGGCGGAACGCCGGGGAGCTGTTTTTT. The chain recombines TRBV2 with TRBJ2-2; the match to TRBD2 covers 8 bases. There are 15 residues in the CDR3. The germline V gene has CDR1 SNHLY and CDR2 FYNNEI. The entire variable domain, with the rest obtained from reference TRBV2 and TRBJ2-2, is as follows: EPEVTQTPSHQVTQMGQEVILRCVPISNHLYFYWYRQILGQKVEFLVSFYNNEISEKSEIFDDQFSVERPDGSNFTLKIRSTKLEDSAMYFCASHSSGRNAGELFFGEGSRLTVL.

This chain joins TRBV19 and TRBJ2-5; 8 bases match TRBD1. The V segment lost 11 bases and the J segment 2 bases; nucleotides outside the gene matches: 10. The CDR3 covers 14 residues. Germline CDR1 reads LNHDA; CDR2 reads SQIVND (reference sequence). CDR3: CAYEGRGRQETQYF. DNA of the CDR3: TGTGCCTATGAGGGCAGGGGGCGTCAAGAGACCCAGTACTTC.

This clonotype was seen a few times. The chain has TRBV5-1 and TRBJ2-1, with 10 nucleotides matching TRBD1. This CDR3 spans 15 amino acids. The V gene's germline CDR1 is SGHRS and CDR2 YFSETQ. Germline trimming cut 9 bases from V and 6 bases from J; bases unmatched to any gene: 12. For the CDR3, the DNA is TGCGCCACCTGGAGGGGACAGGGGTCTGGCAATGAGCAGTTCTTC. It encodes CATWRGQGSGNEQFF.

This clonotype was seen ten or more times. The rearrangement joins TRBV18 to TRBJ2-7; 7 nucleotides line up with TRBD1. The CDR3 extends over 15 amino acids. V lost 3 bases and J lost 1; bases outside the gene matches: 6. The germline gives CDR1 KGHSH, CDR2 LQKENI. This CDR3 is CASSPRTGLSYEQYF. The CDR3 DNA is TGTGCCAGCTCACCTCGGACAGGTCTATCCTACGAGCAGTACTTC.

The chain joins TRBV7-2 to TRBJ2-1; 9 bases are shared with TRBD2. The CDR3 spans 16 residues. Germline assignment: CDR1 SGHTA and CDR2 FQGNSA. V shed 5 bases, J shed 2 bases, and the junction held 7 bases outside the gene matches. DNA of the CDR3: TGTGCCAGCAGCCAGGGCGGGGGGGCGGCCTACAATGAGCAGTTCTTC. Its translation is CASSQGGGAAYNEQFF.

This clonotype has a handful of counts. V usage is TRBV20-1 and J usage is TRBJ2-3; 13 bases align to TRBD2. V lost 6 bases and J lost 6; bases outside the gene matches: 9. The germline CDR1 and CDR2 sequences are DFQATT and SNEGSKA (reference sequence). The CDR3 runs to 15 residues. In nucleotides, the CDR3 is TGCAGTGCGCATCAGACTAGCGGGAGGATGGATACGCAGTATTTT. This translates into CSAHQTSGRMDTQYF.

The gene calls are TRBV7-9 and TRBJ2-1; D is possibly TRBD1 (6 bases). The germline CDR1 and CDR2 sequences are SEHNR and FQNEAQ (reference sequence). Trimming pared 1 base from V and 0 bases from J, leaving 19 bases between. This CDR3 is 19 amino acids long. CDR3 amino acids: CASSLGGLRGGSSYNEQFF. The CDR3 DNA sequence: TGTGCCAGCAGCTTAGGGGGGCTACGCGGTGGGAGCTCCTACAATGAGCAGTTCTTC.

Many counts were recorded for this clonotype. The J gene is TRBJ2-5, the V gene TRBV3-1; 7 bases line up with TRBD2. V was clipped by 0 bases and J by 1 base; unmatched bases: 5. Germline CDR1 reads LGHDT; CDR2 reads YNNKEL (reference sequence). CDR3 size: 16 residues. The CDR3 loop is CASSQDLGLIQETQYF. For the CDR3, the DNA is TGTGCCAGCAGCCAAGATTTGGGACTAATCCAAGAGACCCAGTACTTC.

The sample holds a few counts of this clonotype. The chain recombines TRBV27 with TRBJ2-3; TRBD1 agrees at 7 bases. This CDR3 has 14 residues. The junction had 7 bases not matched to a gene; V was cut back by 6 bases and J by 4 bases. Germline V gene sequence: CDR1 MNHEY, CDR2 SMNVEV (reference sequence). The chain's CDR3 is CASRGDRAPDTQYF. CDR3 bases: TGTGCCAGCAGGGGAGACAGGGCCCCAGATACGCAGTATTTT.

At least ten counts were recorded for this clonotype. In DNA, the CDR3 is TGTGCCAGCAGTGCCTCCGGGACAACCACCGGGGAGCTGTTTTTT. It encodes CASSASGTTTGELFF. The chain uses TRBV12-3 or TRBV12-4 and TRBJ2-2; possible D gene TRBD1, 6 bases. The germline V and J ends were trimmed by 5 bases and 4 bases, with 14 bases remaining between them. The CDR3 is 15 residues long.

The V call is TRBV20-1, the J call TRBJ2-1, with 9 bases lining up with TRBD2. Germline trimming cut 3 bases from V and 8 bases from J; bases unmatched to any gene: 23. The CDR3 spans 19 residues. Germline V gene lookup returns CDR1 DFQATT and CDR2 SNEGSKA (reference sequence). This CDR3 is CSARSARARIAGEGHEQFF. CDR3 sequence (DNA): TGCAGTGCTAGGTCGGCCCGAGCAAGAATAGCGGGAGAGGGGCATGAGCAGTTCTTC.

This clonotype was picked up a small number of times. The chain has TRBV2 and TRBJ2-1, with 9 bases identical to TRBD2. The CDR3 runs 17 residues. V was clipped by 5 bases and J by 0 bases; unmatched bases: 8. Looked up from germline, CDR1 is SNHLY and CDR2 is FYNNEI. CDR3 sequence reads: CASSHRLAASSYNEQFF. Here the CDR3 DNA reads TGTGCCAGCAGTCACAGACTAGCGGCAAGCTCCTACAATGAGCAGTTCTTC.

This clonotype has a handful of counts. The chain links TRBV12-3 or TRBV12-4 to TRBJ2-7, with D possibly TRBD2 on 6 matching bases. The CDR3 is 15 amino acids. Trimming pared 7 bases from V and 1 base from J, leaving 17 bases between. CDR3 sequence: CASTFSGGGSYEQYF. The CDR3 DNA follows: TGTGCCAGCACCTTTAGCGGAGGAGGGTCCTACGAGCAGTACTTC.

This clonotype was recorded many times. CDR3 bases: TGCAGTGCCGTAGCGGGAGGGAAACCATCTTACGAGCAGTACTTC. Translated: CSAVAGGKPSYEQYF. The genes are TRBV20-1 and TRBJ2-7; 11 bases are shared with TRBD2. Germline V lookup: CDR1 DFQATT, CDR2 SNEGSKA (reference sequence). The CDR3 sequence is 15 residues long. V lost 6 bases, J lost 4 bases, and 11 bases stayed unmatched.

This clonotype turned up a few times. V is TRBV5-8 and J is TRBJ2-5, with 9 bases matching TRBD1. The V segment lost 1 base and the J segment 5 bases; nucleotides outside the gene matches: 12. Germline CDR1 SGHTS, CDR2 YDEGEE. The CDR3 length is 17 residues. The DNA for the CDR3 is TGTGCCAGCAGCTTGTACCGCCTCCGGGACAGGGTGGAGACCCAGTACTTC. Its translation: CASSLYRLRDRVETQYF.

This clonotype was observed a single time. The rearrangement links TRBV7-2 to TRBJ2-7, with D possibly matching TRBD2 (5 bases). V lost 0 bases to trimming and J lost 7 bases, with 13 bases between them. The CDR3 is 14 amino acids. Germline V gives CDR1 SGHTA, CDR2 FQGNSA. CDR3 in amino acids: CASSLAHQSGEQYF. In DNA, the CDR3 is TGTGCCAGCAGCTTAGCGCACCAGTCGGGAGAGCAGTACTTC.

The rearrangement joins TRBV5-1 to TRBJ2-1, with D possibly being TRBD2 (5 bases). Germline V gene sequence: CDR1 SGHRS, CDR2 YFSETQ. The CDR3 is 14 amino acids. V dropped 0 bases and J dropped 3 bases, with 7 bases sitting between them. CDR3 amino acids: CASSLGTYYNEQFF. DNA for the CDR3: TGCGCCAGCAGCTTGGGGACTTACTACAATGAGCAGTTCTTC.

The V gene is TRBV5-1, the J gene TRBJ1-1, with D possibly matching TRBD1 (6 bases). Germline CDR1 reads SGHRS; CDR2 reads YFSETQ. With 0 bases removed from V and 3 bases from J, the gap between germline ends came to 15 bases. The CDR3 is made up of 16 amino acids. The CDR3 sequence: CASSLVGEGGYTEAFF. The CDR3 nucleotides read TGCGCCAGCAGCTTGGTCGGGGAAGGGGGGTACACTGAAGCTTTCTTT. Based on the CDR3 plus reference TRBV5-1 and TRBJ1-1, the full variable domain is KAGVTQTPRYLIKTRGQQVTLSCSPISGHRSVSWYQQTPGQGLQFLFEYFSETQRNKGNFPGRFSGRQFSNSRSEMNVSTLELGDSALYLCASSLVGEGGYTEAFFGQGTRLTVV.

The rearrangement links TRBV2 to TRBJ1-1; maybe TRBD1 (5 bases). V was trimmed by 5 bases and J by 1 base, leaving 8 bases between them. The germline CDR1 and CDR2 sequences are SNHLY and FYNNEI. CDR3 size: 13 residues. The CDR3, as DNA: TGTGCCAGCAGTACGAGGGGGAACACTGAAGCTTTCTTT. Encoded protein: CASSTRGNTEAFF.

This clonotype came up a few times. This chain uses TRBV13 with TRBJ1-2, with D possibly TRBD1 on 6 matching bases. Trimming cost V 4 bases and J 4 bases, with 25 bases left between them. Germline V gene lookup returns CDR1 PRHDT and CDR2 FYEKMQ (reference sequence). This CDR3 region has 18 residues. This CDR3 reads CASSSTSDRTYAFYGYTF. For the CDR3, the DNA is TGTGCCAGCAGCTCCACGTCTGACAGGACTTATGCGTTCTATGGCTACACCTTC.

The chain has TRBV29-1 and TRBJ2-7, with 9 bases matching TRBD1. V was pared by 7 bases and J by 2 bases, with 9 bases of the junction left unmatched. Looked up from germline, CDR1 is SQVTM and CDR2 is ANQGSEA. The CDR3 consists of 14 residues. CDR3 nucleotide sequence: TGCAGCGCCCTGGACAGGGGATTCGCCTACGAGCAGTACTTC. It codes for CSALDRGFAYEQYF.

V gene TRBV7-3 combines with J gene TRBJ2-3; 11 positions match TRBD2. Germline CDR1 and CDR2: SGHTA and FQGTGA. This CDR3 is built from 16 residues. V lost 4 bases, J lost 2 bases, and 5 bases stayed unmatched. CDR3 nucleotides: TGTGCCAGCAGCTCAATACTAGCGGGAGACACAGATACGCAGTATTTT. Translation gives CASSSILAGDTDTQYF.

This clonotype was seen more than once but under ten times. This chain joins TRBV19 and TRBJ2-1; no clear D gene. The CDR3 consists of 13 residues. Germline V CDR1 and CDR2: LNHDA, SQIVND (reference sequence). V gave up 7 bases and J gave up 4 bases, with 11 bases separating them. The DNA of the CDR3 is TGTGCCAGTAATAGTTGGGATTACAATGAGCAGTTCTTC. It yields the protein CASNSWDYNEQFF.

The sample holds a few counts of this clonotype. This chain uses TRBV12-3 or TRBV12-4 with TRBJ2-7; a weak D match, TRBD1 (5 bases). Trimming removed 6 bases from V and 9 bases from J, with 15 bases in between. The CDR3 contains 12 residues. The CDR3 here is CASSPGSLWQYF. The CDR3 bases are TGTGCCAGCAGCCCAGGGTCCCTATGGCAGTACTTC.

This clonotype was counted between two and nine times. J is TRBJ2-3 and V is TRBV5-5; TRBD1 might be the D (5 bases). Germline V lookup: CDR1 SGHKS, CDR2 YYEKEE (reference sequence). The CDR3 is 13 residues long. Trimming shortened V by 0 bases and J by 8 bases, and 10 bases separated the two germline ends. The CDR3 DNA follows: TGTGCCAGCAGCTTGGATGGGGCCCCTACGCAGTATTTT. Its protein product is CASSLDGAPTQYF. The full variable domain, rest sourced from reference TRBV5-5 and TRBJ2-3, is DAGVTQSPTHLIKTRGQQVTLRCSPISGHKSVSWYQQVLGQGPQFIFQYYEKEERGRGNFPDRFSARQFPNYSSELNVNALLLGDSALYLCASSLDGAPTQYFGPGTRLTVL.

This chain connects TRBV10-2 to TRBJ2-5, with D perhaps TRBD1 or TRBD2 (5 bases each). V gave up 7 bases and J gave up 2 bases, with 14 bases separating them. The germline V gene encodes CDR1 WSHSY and CDR2 SAAADI. The CDR3 runs to 14 residues. This CDR3 reads CASKGTERQETQYF. CDR3 sequence (DNA): TGCGCCAGCAAAGGGACGGAGCGGCAAGAGACCCAGTACTTC.

This clonotype has just a few counts. V gene TRBV29-1 combines with J gene TRBJ1-1; the D gene is possibly TRBD1 (6 bases). This CDR3 has 19 amino acids. Germline V CDR1 and CDR2: SQVTM, ANQGSEA. The V end was cut by 4 bases, the J end by 1 base, with 28 bases between. The DNA of the CDR3 is TGCAGCGTTGGGAGCCCTAAAGGGCCAGGGGTAATTTCGAACACTGAAGCTTTCTTT. Translating gives CSVGSPKGPGVISNTEAFF.

This clonotype has a handful of counts. The chain couples TRBV4-1 to TRBJ2-1, with 10 bases fitting TRBD2. Germline assignment: CDR1 MGHRA and CDR2 YSYEKL. V lost 5 bases and J lost 9; bases outside the gene matches: 25. This CDR3 has 20 residues. CDR3 sequence: CASSNPTSGLRGRSAGEQFF. The CDR3 DNA sequence: TGCGCCAGCAGCAACCCGACTAGCGGGCTGCGCGGGCGAAGTGCTGGTGAGCAGTTCTTC.

This clonotype was recorded a few times. A much bigger clone sits one base away, suggesting this may be a read error. The rearrangement uses TRBV27 and TRBJ2-1; 14 bases map to TRBD2. V lost 4 bases and J lost 7; bases outside the gene matches: 3. Germline assignment: CDR1 MNHEY and CDR2 SMNVEV (reference sequence). The CDR3 is 15 amino acids. CDR3 amino acids: CASSSGLAGENEQFF. The CDR3 nucleotides are TGTGCCAGCAGTTCGGGACTAGCGGGAGAGAATGAGCAGTTCTTC.

This sequence joins TRBV5-1 and TRBJ2-5; D is unresolved. CDR1 SGHRS and CDR2 YFSETQ come from the germline V gene. The CDR3 covers 14 residues. V was cut by 7 bases and J by 3 bases, with 16 bases left in between. For the CDR3, the DNA is TGCGCCAGCTACACCACTATCGGTGAAGAGACCCAGTACTTC. Its protein is CASYTTIGEETQYF.